This is a list of T cell receptor beta chains from one sample in a study of CD8 T cells in ankylosing spondylitis. From the 5' RACE reads, TCRdb called clonotypes with MiXCR, one entry per CDR3 protein. The data contain about 96,000 distinct CDR3 sequences, around 26% of them singletons. The sample consisted of blood, either unsorted or a sorted T cell fraction (not recorded which). Source of these receptors: a male donor with ankylosing spondylitis or in good health (not recorded which). CDR3s include the opening cysteine and the closing phenylalanine or tryptophan. Fields, in order: CDR3 length, clone size, D gene, V gene, J gene, CDR3 protein, CDR3 DNA. The D gene is left open where the match is weak. Clone size appears in some rows only: once, few, many, or a class for an expanded clone.

12	.	.	TRBV2	TRBJ2-2	CASSVLTGELFF	TGTGCCAGCAGCGTACTCACCGGGGAGCTGTTTTTT
14	.	TRBD1	TRBV28	TRBJ1-5	CASRWTGSNQPQHF	TGTGCCAGCAGATGGACAGGTTCCAATCAGCCCCAGCATTTT
18	.	.	TRBV7-3	TRBJ2-6	CASSLTSGSYSGANVLTF	TGTGCCAGCAGCTTAACGTCAGGTTCCTACTCTGGGGCCAACGTCCTGACTTTC
15	.	TRBD1	TRBV5-1	TRBJ1-1	CASSYLTRDRRVAFF	TGCGCCAGCAGCTATTTAACCCGGGACAGACGGGTAGCTTTCTTT
12	.	TRBD2	TRBV20-1	TRBJ2-7	CSASGRSYEQYF	TGCAGTGCTAGCGGGAGGTCCTACGAGCAGTACTTC
14	once	.	TRBV28	TRBJ2-5	CASSFGLYQETQYF	TGTGCCAGCAGTTTCGGACTGTACCAAGAGACCCAGTACTTC
13	.	.	TRBV7-3	TRBJ2-1	CASSLNGDGEQFF	TGTGCCAGCAGCTTAAATGGGGACGGGGAGCAGTTCTTC
13	.	.	TRBV6-2/TRBV6-3	TRBJ1-5	CASSFDIYQPQHF	TGTGCCAGCAGTTTTGACATCTATCAGCCCCAGCATTTT
15	.	TRBD1	TRBV20-1	TRBJ1-5	CSADDRGYSNQPQHF	TGCAGTGCTGACGACAGGGGTTATAGCAATCAGCCCCAGCATTTT
14	.	TRBD1	TRBV5-5	TRBJ1-1	CASSYRGPNTEAFF	TGTGCCAGCAGCTACAGGGGCCCCAACACTGAAGCTTTCTTT
15	.	TRBD2	TRBV15	TRBJ2-3	CATSINSGGGDTQYF	TGTGCCACCAGCATCAATAGCGGGGGAGGAGATACGCAGTATTTT
11	few	.	TRBV3-1	TRBJ1-1	CASSSTYEAFF	TGTGCCAGCTCATCGACGTACGAAGCTTTCTTT
15	few	.	TRBV11-2	TRBJ2-2	CASQRAGSNTGELFF	TGTGCCAGTCAACGTGCGGGGTCGAACACCGGGGAGCTGTTTTTT
15	.	TRBD2	TRBV6-1	TRBJ2-1	CASRAGLAGYNEQFF	TGTGCCAGCAGGGCGGGACTAGCGGGTTACAATGAGCAGTTCTTC
15	.	.	TRBV3-1	TRBJ2-5	CASSQADSPLGTQYF	TGTGCCAGCAGCCAAGCGGACAGCCCGCTTGGGACCCAGTACTTC
15	.	.	TRBV18	TRBJ1-5	CASSPLDVPNQPQHF	TGTGCCAGCTCACCTTTGGACGTTCCGAATCAGCCCCAGCATTTT
16	.	TRBD2	TRBV12-5	TRBJ2-1	CASGLPSGRPYNEQFF	TGTGCTAGTGGTTTGCCTAGCGGGAGACCATACAATGAGCAGTTCTTC
15	.	TRBD1	TRBV7-7	TRBJ2-1	CASSVGKGANNEQFF	TGTGCTAGCAGCGTCGGGAAGGGGGCAAACAATGAGCAGTTCTTC